This T cell receptor (beta chain) comes out of a study of T cells expressing NK-cell markers. Study in general: All TCR beta repertoires analysed originated from sorted CD3+CD56+NKG2C+, CD3+CD56+NKG2C- and CD3+CD56-NKG2C+ T cells. With respect to HCMV, seven of the eight sequenced donors were seropositive, and one was seronegative. The study, taken as a whole, reports: For about 6 donors, the dominant NKG2C+ clonotypes made up roughly 1.0-7.5% of their CD8+ T cells.

Beta-chain TCR cDNA was generated via 5'RACE template switching with UMIs. TCRdb derives one entry per CDR3 protein from the 5' RACE reads, leaving out DNA. The table counts thousands of distinct CDR3 sequences; under 75% lies in the top ten. This CDR3 contains 13 residues. In germline, CDR1 is MRHNA, CDR2 SNTAGT. About this clonotype: What it recognizes is unknown.

The chain combines TRBV6-4 with TRBJ2-5; the TCRdb call, TRBD2, lacks DNA for checking. This TCR came from a man aged 18 to 70 in good health. Material for sequencing was blood T cells: a sorted CD56 or NKG2C T cell subset, CD4+ or CD8+ T cells, or bulk PBMC T cells (not recorded which). The CDR3 reads CASSFTSEETQYF.